This T cell receptor (beta chain) comes out of a study of control samples from healthy donors and cancer patients. This clone appeared a single time. The CDR3 consists of 14 residues. Germline-derived CDR1 and CDR2 are SGDLS and YYNGEE. The V end lost 4 bases, the J end lost 5 bases, and 15 bases lay between the germline ends. Measured with immunoSEQ multiplex PCR; TCRdb has only the in-frame clones, and not every one. The sample lists 50,000 or so clones, approximately 86% occurring once. Sequences were obtained from PBMCs. This chain links TRBV9 with TRBJ1-2; D is undetermined. This sequence originates from a woman aged 45 to 65 with lung cancer. DNA for the CDR3: TGTGCCAGCAGCCCTTTGACAAACCCTTATGGCTACACCTTC. It translates to CASSPLTNPYGYTF.